This TCR beta chain came from a study of response to subunit inactivated influenza vaccine. The study's findings and limits: The authors suggested that every seasonal influenza vaccination recruits few new T cells.

TCRdb re-analysed the RT-PCR reads in MiXCR, keeping a single row per CDR3 protein. The table records 500,000 to 600,000 distinct CDR3 sequences, approximately 15% of them present only once. This CDR3 contains 14 residues. V dropped 6 bases and J dropped 3 bases, with 16 bases sitting between them. Germline V gene sequence: CDR1 DFQATT, CDR2 SNEGSKA (reference sequence). This clonotype was counted a few times. Its antigen is undetermined. The genes are TRBV20-1 and TRBJ2-3, with D tentatively TRBD1 (6 bases). The TCR was taken from a man between 45 and 75 years old who received an inactivated influenza vaccine. The sample in question was CD4+ T cells sorted from PBMCs, obtained less than 25 months after vaccination. CDR3 region: CSAITGQLTDTQYF. The CDR3 nucleotides are TGCAGTGCCATAACTGGACAGCTAACAGATACGCAGTATTTT.